This TCR beta chain comes out of a study of blood T cell repertoires in COVID-19. Turning to the study itself: Sample material is recorded as cDNA or gDNA derived from T cells, B-cell-depleted T cells, or PBMCs.

This CDR3 is built from 15 residues. Trimming at V came to 4 bases and at J to 0 bases, leaving 3 bases not matched to a gene. The germline gives CDR1 KGHDR, CDR2 SFDVKD. Original processing methods: Counts of nucleated cells, estimated from reference gene primer amplification, were obtained. Profiled with immunoSEQ multiplex PCR; TCRdb holds only in-frame clones, not every one. V, J and clone size are those of that table, while D and trimming were read from the DNA. The sample has 40,000 or so clones, under 90% seen once; the top ten hold roughly 21%. The rearrangement joins TRBV24-1 to TRBJ1-2; 8 bases map to TRBD1. The sequenced material came from peripheral blood. The receptor was isolated from a man aged 45 to 65 with active COVID-19. In nucleotides, the CDR3 is TGTGCCACCAGTGACCCGGACAGGGCTAACTATGGCTACACCTTC. Protein sequence: CATSDPDRANYGYTF.